These 31 T cell receptor beta chains share one sample of origin, sequenced in a study of T cells in Graves' hyperthyroidism and ophthalmopathy. The CDR3 regions of TCR beta were amplified from RNA transcripts. When the TCR CDR3 underwent first-round RT-PCR, the HTBI primer set was used. MiXCR was run by TCRdb on the multiplex PCR reads, yielding one entry per CDR3 protein. The repertoire holds 700,000 to 850,000 distinct CDR3 sequences, with about 35% as singletons. Sample: blood. The receptor source for this set is a woman aged 40-49 years with Graves' hyperthyroidism.

The chain uses TRBV29-1 and TRBJ2-7, with D perhaps matching TRBD2 (7 bases). Germline V CDR1 and CDR2: SQVTM, ANQGSEA. This CDR3 contains 14 residues. V was pared by 4 bases and J by 3 bases, with 16 bases between. CDR3 sequence (DNA): TGCAGCGTTGCCGCAGGGGACTATGGCTACGAGCAGTACTTC. Translation gives CSVAAGDYGYEQYF.

Many counts were recorded for this clonotype. The genes are TRBV7-2 and TRBJ1-4; a possible D gene is TRBD1 (5 bases). The CDR3 has 17 residues. CDR1 and CDR2 from the germline V gene are SGHTA and FQGNSA. The germline V and J ends were trimmed by 2 bases and 0 bases, with 13 bases remaining between them. The CDR3 here is CASSLSPTGATNEKLFF. In DNA, the CDR3 is TGTGCCAGCAGCTTAAGCCCTACAGGCGCAACTAATGAAAAACTGTTTTTT.

This clonotype was seen repeatedly, ten times or more. This chain joins TRBV2 and TRBJ1-1; D is unresolved. Germline lookup yields CDR1 SNHLY and CDR2 FYNNEI. This CDR3 is built from 14 residues. The V end lost 2 bases, the J end lost 2 bases, and 9 bases lay between the germline ends. The chain's CDR3 is CASSELHLNTEAFF. In DNA, the CDR3 is TGTGCCAGCAGTGAACTACATCTTAACACTGAAGCTTTCTTT.

Comment on this clonotype: An end of the junction differs from the germline gene, which may be a read error. V usage is TRBV7-9 and J usage is TRBJ1-4; no clear D gene. Looked up from germline, CDR1 is SEHNR and CDR2 is FQNEAQ (reference sequence). This CDR3 is built from 13 residues. The CDR3 spells CASSAYGDEELFF. The DNA of the CDR3 is TGTGCCAGCAGCGCTTACGGTGATGAAGAACTGTTTTTT.

As for this clonotype: At one end, the junction sequence differs from germline, possibly due to a read error. In DNA, the CDR3 is TGTGCCAGCAGTTACTCTCCGGGGGGCGCGGTGGGGGAGACCCAGTACTTC. Its protein product is CASSYSPGGAVGETQYF. The V call is TRBV10-3, the J call TRBJ2-5; tentative D call: TRBD2 (7 bases). The CDR3 is made up of 17 amino acids. Germline CDR1 reads ENHRY; CDR2 reads SYGVKD.

The rearrangement links TRBV9 to TRBJ1-1, with 10 nucleotides matching TRBD1. Per the germline V gene, CDR1 is SGDLS and CDR2 is YYNGEE. V dropped 2 bases and J dropped 7; count of bases not matched to a gene: 8. The CDR3 contains 15 residues. CDR3 sequence reads: CASSVGWTGGNEAFF. CDR3 nucleotide sequence: TGTGCCAGCAGCGTGGGATGGACAGGGGGGAATGAAGCTTTCTTT.

This clonotype showed up just a few times. V and J are TRBV28 and TRBJ1-1; D is ambiguous. The CDR3 is 10 residues long. Germline lookup yields CDR1 MDHEN and CDR2 SYDVKM. Trimming shortened V by 6 bases and J by 9 bases, and 8 bases separated the two germline ends. The CDR3 sequence is CASSLPKAFF. The CDR3 nucleotides read TGTGCCAGCAGCCTTCCTAAAGCTTTCTTT.

The V and J genes are TRBV18 and TRBJ1-6, with 7 positions matching TRBD1. V shed 4 bases, J shed 7 bases, and the junction held 13 bases outside the gene matches. This CDR3 is 17 amino acids long. Germline V lookup: CDR1 KGHSH, CDR2 LQKENI. The CDR3 coding sequence is TGTGCCAGCTCACTGGTTGGTAGGGGGCGGCAGAATTCACCCCTCCACTTT. It specifies CASSLVGRGRQNSPLHF.

This clonotype showed up just a few times. At one boundary the junction diverges from the germline segment, which might be a read error. The genes are TRBV10-3 and TRBJ1-1; 7 nucleotides match TRBD1. The CDR3 has 18 residues. Germline CDR1 reads ENHRY; CDR2 reads SYGVKD. CDR3 protein: CASSEVRMRGQWNPEAFF. The DNA of the CDR3 is TGTGCCAGCAGTGAAGTGAGGATGAGGGGACAGTGGAACCCTGAAGCTTTCTTT.

This clonotype has only a few counts. This chain uses TRBV4-3 with TRBJ1-3; 8 bases match TRBD1. Germline V CDR1 and CDR2: LGHNA, YSLEER. The CDR3 is 15 amino acids. J gave up 8 bases and V 0 bases, and 6 bases lay outside the gene matches. CDR3 sequence: CASSQDAGTGDTIYF. The CDR3 region has the DNA TGCGCCAGCAGCCAAGATGCTGGGACAGGAGACACCATATATTTT.

The count of this clonotype is one. Being one base from a much bigger clone, this may be a read error. The rearrangement joins TRBV20-1 to TRBJ2-7, with 8 bases aligning to TRBD1. The CDR3 consists of 15 residues. Germline values: CDR1 DFQATT, CDR2 SNEGSKA (reference sequence). The V gene end was trimmed by 5 bases and the J gene end by 1 base; junction bases not matched to a gene: 10. The CDR3 spells CSAFPGQGVSYEQYF. The CDR3 region has the DNA TGCAGTGCTTTCCCTGGACAGGGAGTGTCCTACGAGCAGTACTTC.

This clonotype was counted a few times. This chain links TRBV6-5 with TRBJ1-2; no clear D. The CDR3 is 13 residues long. Trimming shortened V by 5 bases and J by 5 bases, and 12 bases separated the two germline ends. Per germline, CDR1 MNHEY and CDR2 SVGAGI. The chain's CDR3 is CASSPGSDYGYTF. The CDR3 DNA reads TGTGCCAGCAGTCCGGGGTCGGATTATGGCTACACCTTC.

Details on this clonotype: The germline gene is not matched at one end of the junction; a read error may be the cause. This rearrangement joins TRBV15 to TRBJ1-1; D is uncertain. The CDR3 is 13 residues long. From germline, CDR1 is LNHNV and CDR2 YYDKDF (reference sequence). CDR3 amino acids: CAASKAMNTEAFF. The CDR3 DNA reads as TGTGCCGCCAGCAAAGCCATGAATACTGAAGCTTTCTTT. Complete variable domain (other parts from reference TRBV15 and TRBJ1-1): DAMVIQNPRYQVTQFGKPVTLSCSQTLNHNVMYWYQQKSSQAPKLLFHYYDKDFNNEADTPDNFQSRRPNTSFCFLDIRSPGLGDTAMYLCAASKAMNTEAFFGQGTRLTVV.

Many counts were recorded for this clonotype. This chain uses TRBV4-3 with TRBJ2-5, with a possible D match to TRBD1 (5 bases). CDR3 length: 14 amino acids. V was clipped by 1 base and J by 3 bases, with 9 bases between them. Germline V gives CDR1 LGHNA, CDR2 YSLEER. The DNA of the CDR3 is TGCGCCAGCAGCCAAGGAAGACAGAAAGAGACCCAGTACTTC. Protein product: CASSQGRQKETQYF.

This clonotype was found a few times. The chain combines TRBV7-2 with TRBJ1-1; D is perhaps TRBD1 (6 bases). Germline CDR1 reads SGHTA; CDR2 reads FQGNSA. V lost 2 bases, J lost 4 bases, and 17 bases lay in between. The CDR3 runs to 16 residues. CDR3 nucleotides: TGTGCCAGCAGCTTACGGGCTTTGGGGGGCGGCACTGAAGCTTTCTTT. As protein: CASSLRALGGGTEAFF.

The sample holds a few counts of this clonotype. CDR3 residues: CASSYMGQETQYF. DNA for the CDR3: TGTGCCAGCAGTTACATGGGACAAGAGACCCAGTACTTC. The rearrangement links TRBV6-2 or TRBV6-3 to TRBJ2-5; D unclear. The CDR3 extends over 13 amino acids. Germline V CDR1 and CDR2: MNHEY, SVGEGT. Deletions cut 2 bases from V and 2 bases from J, with 6 bases between.

This chain connects TRBV7-9 to TRBJ1-1, with no clear D. The V and J ends lost 7 bases and 0 bases respectively, with 12 bases between them. The CDR3 is made up of 14 amino acids. CDR1 is SEHNR and CDR2 is FQNEAQ in the germline V gene (reference sequence). This chain's CDR3 is CASISTVMNTEAFF. The CDR3 bases are TGTGCCAGCATTTCTACGGTCATGAACACTGAAGCTTTCTTT.

This clonotype was observed many times. This chain uses TRBV5-4 with TRBJ2-5, with 10 bases that match TRBD2. This CDR3 is 15 amino acids long. J lost 4 bases, V lost 2 bases, and 5 bases had no gene match. CDR1 is SGHNT and CDR2 is YYREEE in the germline V gene (reference sequence). CDR3 in DNA: TGTGCCAGCAGCTTCAGCGGGGGGGAGGTAGAGACCCAGTACTTC. It is translated as CASSFSGGEVETQYF. The whole variable domain, remainder taken from reference TRBV5-4 and TRBJ2-5, is ETGVTQSPTHLIKTRGQQVTLRCSSQSGHNTVSWYQQALGQGPQFIFQYYREEENGRGNFPPRFSGLQFPNYSSELNVNALELDDSALYLCASSFSGGEVETQYFGPGTRLLVL.

CDR3 protein: CASSPVFNYGYTF. CDR3 sequence (DNA): TGTGCCAGCTCACCAGTTTTCAACTATGGCTACACCTTC. This chain joins TRBV14 and TRBJ1-2; D unclear. This CDR3 spans 13 amino acids. Per germline, CDR1 SGHDN and CDR2 FVKESK. Deletions cut 8 bases from V and 2 bases from J, with 12 bases between.

This clonotype appeared a few times. The rearrangement uses TRBV12-3 or TRBV12-4 and TRBJ1-1, with D hard to call. The CDR3 covers 13 residues. The V end was cut by 3 bases, the J end by 5 bases, with 10 bases between. The CDR3 protein is CASSFFGKTEAFF. The CDR3 bases are TGTGCCAGCAGTTTCTTCGGTAAAACTGAAGCTTTCTTT.

The chain has TRBV7-2 and TRBJ2-2; no firm D call. Trimming left V 0 bases short and J 0 bases short, with 5 bases between. Germline CDR1 is SGHTA and CDR2 is FQGNSA. This CDR3 has 15 amino acids. This CDR3 reads CASSLAPANTGELFF. The CDR3 DNA reads TGTGCCAGCAGCTTAGCGCCCGCGAACACCGGGGAGCTGTTTTTT. Complete variable domain (other parts from reference TRBV7-2 and TRBJ2-2): GAGVSQSPSNKVTEKGKDVELRCDPISGHTALYWYRQSLGQGLEFLIYFQGNSAPDKSGLPSDRFSAERTGGSVSTLTIQRTQQEDSAVYLCASSLAPANTGELFFGEGSRLTVL.

This clonotype was seen once. The rearrangement uses TRBV15 and TRBJ2-7; 7 bases fit TRBD1. The CDR3 spans 13 residues. The V and J ends lost 4 bases and 3 bases, in that order; junction bases with no gene match: 3. Germline V gives CDR1 LNHNV, CDR2 YYDKDF (reference sequence). The CDR3 DNA reads as TGTGCCACCAGCAAGACAGGGCTCTACGAGCAGTACTTC. It specifies CATSKTGLYEQYF.

The rearrangement links TRBV2 to TRBJ1-1; 7 positions agree with TRBD1. CDR3 size: 17 residues. Germline V gene lookup returns CDR1 SNHLY and CDR2 FYNNEI. The J segment lost 3 bases and the V segment lost 6 bases, leaving 16 bases of the junction unmatched. The CDR3 nucleotides read TGTGCCAGCAGGTCCGACAGGGCCCCGGGACACTACACTGAAGCTTTCTTT. Translating gives CASRSDRAPGHYTEAFF. Full variable domain (outside the CDR3, taken from reference TRBV2 and TRBJ1-1): EPEVTQTPSHQVTQMGQEVILRCVPISNHLYFYWYRQILGQKVEFLVSFYNNEISEKSEIFDDQFSVERPDGSNFTLKIRSTKLEDSAMYFCASRSDRAPGHYTEAFFGQGTRLTVV.

The rearrangement joins TRBV12-3 or TRBV12-4 to TRBJ1-5; D is undetermined. V was pared by 10 bases and J by 0 bases, with 10 bases between. CDR3 length: 13 amino acids. The CDR3 nucleotides read TGTGCCACCAGACTTAATAGCAATCAGCCCCAGCATTTT. It translates to CATRLNSNQPQHF.

This clonotype was seen a handful of times. As DNA, the CDR3 is TGCAGTGCTCCCGCGGGCTTAGCGGGGGGATACGAGCAGTACTTC. This translates into CSAPAGLAGGYEQYF. This rearrangement joins TRBV20-1 to TRBJ2-7; 10 bases are a match to TRBD2. CDR1 and CDR2 from the germline V gene are DFQATT and SNEGSKA (reference sequence). There are 15 residues in the CDR3. Germline trimming cut 5 bases from V and 4 bases from J; bases unmatched to any gene: 11.

This clonotype was picked up many times. The chain employs TRBV7-8 and TRBJ1-2; the D is unclear. V was cut by 1 base and J by 0 bases, with 12 bases left in between. The V gene's germline CDR1 is SGHVS and CDR2 FQNEAQ. This CDR3 contains 16 residues. The CDR3 coding sequence is TGTGCCAGCAGCTTAGAAGGGCCGGCAGCTAACTATGGCTACACCTTC. This sequence encodes CASSLEGPAANYGYTF.

This clonotype was seen only a few times. This chain connects TRBV7-9 to TRBJ2-6, with D possibly being TRBD1 (6 bases). From germline, CDR1 is SEHNR and CDR2 FQNEAQ (reference sequence). This CDR3 region has 16 residues. The V and J ends lost 5 bases and 4 bases respectively, with 15 bases between them. The CDR3 nucleotides are TGTGCCAGCAGCCCCCACAGGGTCTCCGGGGCCAACGTCCTGACTTTC. This sequence encodes CASSPHRVSGANVLTF.

This clonotype was seen repeatedly, ten times or more. The chain joins TRBV7-2 to TRBJ2-7; weak D call: TRBD2 (5 bases). Looked up from germline, CDR1 is SGHTA and CDR2 is FQGNSA. This CDR3 contains 15 residues. Trimming pared 4 bases from V and 7 bases from J, leaving 20 bases between. The CDR3 DNA follows: TGTGCCAGCAGCTACGGACTGCCTCCGTTAGCGGAGCAGTACTTC. Its translation: CASSYGLPPLAEQYF.

The chain combines TRBV2 with TRBJ2-3; D might be TRBD1 or TRBD2, each matching 5 bases. The CDR3 runs 14 residues. With 3 bases removed from V and 4 bases from J, the gap between germline ends came to 11 bases. Germline V gene data show CDR1 as SNHLY and CDR2 as FYNNEI. CDR3 sequence: CASSDRDHSDTQYF. The DNA of the CDR3 is TGTGCCAGCAGTGACAGGGACCACTCAGATACGCAGTATTTT.

In the case of this clonotype: A much larger clonotype is one base distant, so this may be a read error. The chain combines TRBV9 with TRBJ1-1; 7 bases agree with TRBD1. Germline V gene lookup returns CDR1 SGDLS and CDR2 YYNGEE. With V trimmed by 4 bases and J by 3 bases, 6 bases remained unmatched. The CDR3 extends over 14 amino acids. The CDR3 reads CASSSGGGHTEAFF. CDR3 DNA sequence: TGTGCCAGCAGCTCCGGAGGGGGCCACACTGAAGCTTTCTTT.

As for this clonotype: An end of the junction does not agree with germline; a read error may underlie this. The chain recombines TRBV2 with TRBJ2-2; D is uncertain. Germline CDR1 reads SNHLY; CDR2 reads FYNNEI. There are 12 residues in the CDR3. The CDR3: CANSRETGELFF. DNA for the CDR3: TGTGCCAACAGTCGAGAGACCGGGGAGCTGTTTTTT.